This TCR beta chain came from a study of cytomegalovirus exposure and HLA in healthy donors. Points from the study as a whole: Only CMV serostatus was available as immune exposure information. Relative to equally common others, HLA-associated TCR beta chains showed greater clonal expansion in a later analysis. CMV antigen specificity of a few CMV-associated chains was confirmed in vitro. Cytomegalovirus-associated status was assigned to roughly 160 TCR beta chains.

Primers: 60 Vbeta forward and 13 Jbeta reverse. Sequencing was performed with immunoSEQ multiplex PCR; in TCRdb, only in-frame clones are kept and a portion is missing. The table lists approximately 120,000 clones, over 65% of them singletons. Germline V gene lookup returns CDR1 LGHNA and CDR2 YNFKEQ. V shed 1 base and J shed 3 bases, with 7 bases lying between them. There are 14 residues in the CDR3. As to this clone: Its antigen is unknown.

This TCR came from a man between 25 and 39 years old in good health and CMV-seropositive. V and J are TRBV4-2 and TRBJ1-3; weak D call: TRBD1 (6 bases). The sample comprised PBMCs. CDR3 coding DNA: TGTGCCAGCAGCCAAGCAGGGGTTGGAAACACCATATATTTT. Encoded protein: CASSQAGVGNTIYF.